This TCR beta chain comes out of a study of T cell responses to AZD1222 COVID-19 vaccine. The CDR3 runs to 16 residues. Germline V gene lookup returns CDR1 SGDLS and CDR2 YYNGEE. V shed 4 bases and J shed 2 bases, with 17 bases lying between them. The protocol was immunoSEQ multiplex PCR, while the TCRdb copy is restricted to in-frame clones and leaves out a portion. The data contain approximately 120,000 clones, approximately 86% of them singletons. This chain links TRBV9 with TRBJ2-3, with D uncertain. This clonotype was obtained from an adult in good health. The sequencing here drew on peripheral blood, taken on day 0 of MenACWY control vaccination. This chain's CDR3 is CASSQPRLLSTDTQYF. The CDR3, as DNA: TGTGCCAGCAGCCAACCCCGACTCCTTTCCACAGATACGCAGTATTTT.